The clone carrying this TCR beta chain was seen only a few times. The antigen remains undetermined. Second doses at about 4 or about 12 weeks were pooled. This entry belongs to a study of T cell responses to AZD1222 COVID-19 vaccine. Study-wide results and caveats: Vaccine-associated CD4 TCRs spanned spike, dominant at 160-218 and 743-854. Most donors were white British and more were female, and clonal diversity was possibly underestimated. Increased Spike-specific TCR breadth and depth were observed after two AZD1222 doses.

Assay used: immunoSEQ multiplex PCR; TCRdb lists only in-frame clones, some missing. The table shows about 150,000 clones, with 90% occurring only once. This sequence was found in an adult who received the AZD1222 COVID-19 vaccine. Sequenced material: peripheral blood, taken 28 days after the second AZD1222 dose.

CDR3 sequence reads: CASSRRWSSYNSPLHF. The CDR3 nucleotides are TGTGCCAGCAGCCGGAGATGGAGCTCCTATAATTCACCCCTCCACTTT. The chain couples TRBV5-6 to TRBJ1-6; D is ambiguous. Germline V CDR1 and CDR2: SGHDT, YYEEEE. The germline V and J ends were trimmed by 4 bases and 0 bases, with 11 bases remaining between them. The CDR3 contains 16 residues.